This T cell receptor beta chain comes out of a study of CD8 T cells in ankylosing spondylitis. Study-wide findings and caveats: Reportedly, disease-linked clones are significantly enriched in ankylosing spondylitis patients' matched synovial fluid. Ankylosing spondylitis blood appeared to carry a characteristic TCR beta motif of roughly 8 highly homologous variants.

TCRdb reprocessed the 5' RACE reads via MiXCR and lists one record per CDR3 protein. The sample has 400,000 to 450,000 distinct CDR3 sequences; under 20% are singletons. A remark on this clonotype: Its matching antigen is unknown.

The sequenced material came from blood, either unsorted or a sorted T cell fraction (not recorded which). This TCR was recovered from a male donor with ankylosing spondylitis.

CDR3 sequence: CASSLSDRAGQPQHF. The DNA for the CDR3 is TGTGCCAGCAGTTTATCGGACAGGGCGGGTCAGCCCCAGCATTTT. This chain links TRBV28 with TRBJ1-5, with 8 bases aligning to TRBD1. In germline, CDR1 is MDHEN, CDR2 SYDVKM. This CDR3 has 15 residues. J was trimmed by 6 bases and V by 1 base; bases with no gene match: 5.